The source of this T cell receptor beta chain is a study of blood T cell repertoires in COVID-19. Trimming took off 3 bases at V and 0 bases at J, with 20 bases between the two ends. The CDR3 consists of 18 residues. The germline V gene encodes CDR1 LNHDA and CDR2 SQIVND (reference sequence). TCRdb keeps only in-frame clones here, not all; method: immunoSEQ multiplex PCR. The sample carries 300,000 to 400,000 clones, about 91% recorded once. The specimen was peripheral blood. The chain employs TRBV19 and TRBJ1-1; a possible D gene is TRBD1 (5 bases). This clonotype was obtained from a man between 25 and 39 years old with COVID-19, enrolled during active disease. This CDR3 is CASSIAQVSLRMNTEAFF. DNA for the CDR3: TGTGCCAGTAGTATCGCACAGGTGTCCCTCCGGATGAACACTGAAGCTTTCTTT.